These 3 T cell receptor beta chains originate from one sample sequenced in a study of blood T cell repertoires in COVID-19. The table came from immunoSEQ multiplex PCR; TCRdb's copy has only in-frame clones and leaves some out. The profile shows roughly 250,000 clones, approximately 90% of them singletons. Sequencing was carried out using PBMCs or T cells enriched from blood (not recorded which). Receptors were obtained from a woman in her thirties or forties with acute COVID-19.

The DNA of the CDR3 is TGTGCCAGCAGCTTAGTGTCATTAGCGAACACCGGGGAGCTGTTTTTT. Amino acids: CASSLVSLANTGELFF. The rearrangement uses TRBV7-9 and TRBJ2-2; D gene ambiguous. The length of the CDR3 is 16 residues. V was trimmed by 1 base and J by 0 bases, leaving 9 bases between them. Germline lookup yields CDR1 SEHNR and CDR2 FQNEAQ (reference sequence).

The chain links TRBV2 to TRBJ2-1, with TRBD2 identical over 10 bases. The CDR3 has 15 amino acids. Germline trimming cut 2 bases from V and 9 bases from J; bases unmatched to any gene: 7. CDR1 and CDR2 (germline): SNHLY, FYNNEI. The CDR3 sequence: CASSESSGGRSEQFF. CDR3 bases: TGTGCCAGCAGTGAAAGTAGCGGGGGGCGTAGTGAGCAGTTCTTC.

V and J are TRBV5-4 and TRBJ1-6; a weak D match, TRBD1 (6 bases). V was cut by 4 bases and J by 7 bases, with 18 bases left in between. Germline CDR1 SGHNT, CDR2 YYREEE (reference sequence). The CDR3 runs 16 residues. As DNA, the CDR3 is TGTGCCAGCAGCCTGCGGGAGCAGGGGCCCAATTCACCCCTCCACTTT. It specifies CASSLREQGPNSPLHF.